This TCR beta chain was profiled in a study of cytotoxic CD8 clonotypes in ibrutinib-treated CLL. Study-level results: T-cell clonality at baseline went above that of age-matched healthy donors and rose and fell with circulating CD8+ T-cell counts.

Remarks on this clone: What it recognizes is unknown.

Here immunoSEQ multiplex PCR was the method, and the copy in TCRdb shows in-frame clones only, minus some. The sample has tens of thousands of clones, 75% to 95% seen once; the top ten hold around 3.3%. Trimming pared 8 bases from V and 2 bases from J, leaving 13 bases between. Germline V lookup: CDR1 MNHEY, CDR2 SVGAGI. This CDR3 has 13 amino acids. The input for sequencing was PBMCs, taken after 12 months of ibrutinib treatment. J is TRBJ2-7 and V is TRBV6-5; no clear D gene. This TCR derives from a human donor with chronic lymphocytic leukemia. The CDR3 region is CASAHELTYEQYF. CDR3 bases: TGTGCCAGCGCTCACGAGTTAACCTACGAGCAGTACTTC.